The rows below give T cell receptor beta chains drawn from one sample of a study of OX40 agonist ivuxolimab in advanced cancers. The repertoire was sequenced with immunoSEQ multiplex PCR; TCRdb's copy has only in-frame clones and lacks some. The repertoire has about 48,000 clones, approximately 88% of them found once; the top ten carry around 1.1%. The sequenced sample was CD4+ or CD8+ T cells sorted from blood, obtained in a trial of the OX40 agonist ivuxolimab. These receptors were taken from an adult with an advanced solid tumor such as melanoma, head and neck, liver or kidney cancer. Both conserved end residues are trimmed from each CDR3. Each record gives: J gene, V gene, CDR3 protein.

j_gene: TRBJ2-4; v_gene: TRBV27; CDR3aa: ASSTLTGGFAKNIQY
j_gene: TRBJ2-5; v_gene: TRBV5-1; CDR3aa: ASSLGGLDGFQETQY
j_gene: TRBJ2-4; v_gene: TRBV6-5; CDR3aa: ASSSGTAKNIQY
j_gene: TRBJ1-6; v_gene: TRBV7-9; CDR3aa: ASSSGTWDSPLH
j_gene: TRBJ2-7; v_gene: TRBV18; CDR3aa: ASSRAGGLSYEQY
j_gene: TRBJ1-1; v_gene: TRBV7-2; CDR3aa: ASSLDLGTEAF
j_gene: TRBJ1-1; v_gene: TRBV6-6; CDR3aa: ASSLISVNTEAF
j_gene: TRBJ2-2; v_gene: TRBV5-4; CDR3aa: ASTPMGGGPGELF
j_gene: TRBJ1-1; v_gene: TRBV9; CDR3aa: ASSVAGRGVTEAF
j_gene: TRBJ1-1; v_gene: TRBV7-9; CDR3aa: ASSPAGTGANTEAF